Only a few counts were recorded for the clone carrying this TCR beta chain. TCRdb analysed the 5' RACE reads with MiXCR anew, one entry per CDR3 protein. The sample lists some 40,000 distinct CDR3 sequences, roughly an eighth occurring once. The CDR3 length is 14 residues. The V and J ends lost 5 bases and 1 base, in that order; junction bases with no gene match: 5. Germline V gene sequence: CDR1 MNHEY, CDR2 SVGAGI. This entry is derived from a study of early T cells in non-severe SARS-CoV-2 infection. The chain couples TRBV6-5 to TRBJ2-7, with 7 bases aligning to TRBD1. Sequencing was done on a sample of whole blood. This TCR came from an adult who was a healthcare worker with PCR-confirmed SARS-CoV-2 infection or an uninfected control (not recorded which). The CDR3 coding sequence is TGTGCCAGCAGTCGGACAGGACCTTCCTACGAGCAGTACTTC. Translation: CASSRTGPSYEQYF.